A selection of T cell receptor beta chains follows, all from one sample in a study of identical twins. In TCRdb, the 5' RACE reads were re-called with MiXCR into one record per CDR3 protein. The sample holds about 520,000 distinct CDR3 sequences, less than 25% seen once. The sample was also reused in another study, on T cells expressing NK-cell markers.

Sequencing was performed on CD4+ T cells sorted from blood. Every receptor here comes from a woman between 18 and 29 years old in good health. Both conserved end residues are part of each CDR3.

v_call: TRBV20-1
j_call: TRBJ1-6
cdr3_aa: CSARDNNSPLHF

v_call: TRBV11-2
j_call: TRBJ2-7
cdr3_aa: CASSFGRTWGEQYF

v_call: TRBV5-1
j_call: TRBJ1-1
cdr3_aa: CASSLGFGNTEAFF

v_call: TRBV2
j_call: TRBJ1-2
cdr3_aa: CASLGDRAFGYTF

v_call: TRBV5-1
j_call: TRBJ2-3
cdr3_aa: CASSFGNRGQSDTQYF

v_call: TRBV20-1
j_call: TRBJ2-2
cdr3_aa: CSAGGSLTTGELFF

v_call: TRBV20-1
j_call: TRBJ2-7
cdr3_aa: CSATASGISYEQYF

v_call: TRBV12-3/TRBV12-4
j_call: TRBJ2-1
cdr3_aa: CASSLRRTSGSYEQFF

v_call: TRBV12-3/TRBV12-4
j_call: TRBJ2-7
cdr3_aa: CASRLAAYEQYF

v_call: TRBV20-1
j_call: TRBJ2-7
cdr3_aa: CSARRLGTGDEQYF

v_call: TRBV6-5
j_call: TRBJ1-2
cdr3_aa: CASSYINSGEVGYTF

v_call: TRBV2
j_call: TRBJ1-1
cdr3_aa: CASSEGTGGIGTEAFF

v_call: TRBV29-1
j_call: TRBJ1-1
cdr3_aa: CSVDRGRGTEAFF